This T cell receptor beta chain was documented in a study of cytomegalovirus exposure and HLA in healthy donors. Findings of the study overall: Published work reported that the classifier diagnosed cytomegalovirus status with high specificity and sensitivity. Among immune exposure information, only CMV serostatus was available. What a later analysis showed was that several of the most significant clusters appeared linked to common viral pathogens.

Primers: 60 Vbeta forward and 13 Jbeta reverse. Profiled with immunoSEQ multiplex PCR; TCRdb holds only in-frame clones, not every one. The repertoire holds some 150,000 clones, with about 75% as singletons. Comments on this clone: The antigen remains unidentified.

At the time of sampling, donors were nominally healthy, though unrecorded immune exposures were likely. Germline trimming cut 4 bases from V and 7 bases from J; bases unmatched to any gene: 6. This CDR3 is built from 15 residues. Germline V CDR1 and CDR2: MGHDK, SYGVNS. Input material: PBMCs. The clonotype comes from a man aged 40-50 years in good health and CMV-seropositive. The chain links TRBV25-1 to TRBJ1-4, with 10 positions matching TRBD1. The CDR3 reads CASSVTGTGAEKLFF. In nucleotides, the CDR3 is TGTGCCAGCAGTGTTACTGGGACAGGGGCTGAAAAACTGTTTTTT.